The text below deals with one TCR beta chain. Its antigen is as yet unknown. The data were taken from a study of cytomegalovirus exposure and HLA in healthy donors. Trimming shortened V by 0 bases and J by 5 bases, and 5 bases separated the two germline ends. The CDR3 is 13 amino acids. Germline CDR1 and CDR2: MNHEY and SVGAGI. This PCR relied on a set of 60 Vbeta primers and 13 Jbeta primers. Profiled with immunoSEQ multiplex PCR; TCRdb holds only in-frame clones, not every one. The sample contains about 120,000 clones, 76% of which appear only once. Study findings and constraints: For most TCR beta V segments, an earlier analysis put the productive rate at about 87% or about 30% of the time.

This chain uses TRBV6-5 with TRBJ1-5, with D possibly TRBD1 on 5 matching bases. This receptor was obtained from a man in his thirties or forties in good health and CMV-seropositive. Input material: PBMCs. The CDR3 coding sequence is TGTGCCAGCAGTTACTCAGGGGATCAGCCCCAGCATTTT. Translated, it gives CASSYSGDQPQHF.